The 3 T cell receptor beta chains given below trace back to one sample, sequenced in a study of T-cell memory formation after mild COVID-19. TCRdb reprocessed the 5' RACE reads via MiXCR and lists one record per CDR3 protein. The repertoire holds about 430,000 distinct CDR3 sequences, with around 17% as singletons. Specimen: PBMCs or a T cell subset sorted from them (not recorded which). These receptors all stem from a man aged 18 to 30 who had mild COVID-19 (a few samples of this study predate the infection). Cell type and time point are not known.

The chain has TRBV7-9 and TRBJ2-7, with D tentatively TRBD1 or TRBD2 (5 bases each). The germline V gene has CDR1 SEHNR and CDR2 FQNEAQ (reference sequence). The ends were cut back, 6 bases at V and 1 base at J, with 16 bases in the middle. The CDR3 has 15 residues. The DNA for the CDR3 is TGTGCCAGCAGGGCGAGGGACGGGCCGTCCTACGAGCAGTACTTC. Encoded protein: CASRARDGPSYEQYF.

Concerning this clonotype itself: A single base separates this from a much larger clone, so it may be a read error. This chain uses TRBV12-3 or TRBV12-4 with TRBJ1-6; D unresolved. The CDR3 has 12 residues. The CDR3 is CASSLRFSPLNF. The CDR3 DNA reads TGTGCCAGCAGTTTAAGGTTTAGTCCCCTCAACTTT.

The chain employs TRBV3-1 and TRBJ2-5; the D is unclear. The CDR3 length is 14 residues. Germline CDR1 reads LGHDT; CDR2 reads YNNKEL (reference sequence). V was cut by 1 base and J by 5 bases, with 11 bases left in between. The CDR3 here is CASSQGLHGETQYF. CDR3 nucleotide sequence: TGTGCCAGCAGCCAAGGGCTCCACGGGGAGACCCAGTACTTC.